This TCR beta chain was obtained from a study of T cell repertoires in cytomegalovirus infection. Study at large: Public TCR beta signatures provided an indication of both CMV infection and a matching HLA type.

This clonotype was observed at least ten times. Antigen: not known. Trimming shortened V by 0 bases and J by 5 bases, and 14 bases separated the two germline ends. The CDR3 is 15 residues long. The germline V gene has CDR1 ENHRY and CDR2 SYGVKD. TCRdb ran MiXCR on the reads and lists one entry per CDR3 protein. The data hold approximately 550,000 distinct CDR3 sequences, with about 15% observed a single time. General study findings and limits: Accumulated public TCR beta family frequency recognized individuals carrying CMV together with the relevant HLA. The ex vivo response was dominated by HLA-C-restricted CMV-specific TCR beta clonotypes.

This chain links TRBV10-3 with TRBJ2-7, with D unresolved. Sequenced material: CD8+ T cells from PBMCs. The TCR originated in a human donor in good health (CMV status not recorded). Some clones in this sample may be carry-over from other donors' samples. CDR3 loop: CAISESASSNHEQYF. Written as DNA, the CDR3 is TGTGCCATCAGTGAGTCTGCGTCCAGCAACCACGAGCAGTACTTC.